The 8 T cell receptor beta chains below all came from one sample that was sequenced in a study of STAT5B mutations in CD4+ large granular lymphocyte leukemia. The data were produced by immunoSEQ multiplex PCR, yet TCRdb's version contains in-frame clones alone and is incomplete. Here the sample spans under 35,000 clones, roughly nine tenths being singletons. Sequences were obtained from CD4+ T cells from blood buffy coats. The receptors here all came from a human donor in good health.

This chain connects TRBV19 to TRBJ1-1; no reliable D call. Deletions cut 7 bases from V and 2 bases from J, with 5 bases between. The CDR3 totals 11 residues. Germline V CDR1 and CDR2: LNHDA, SQIVND (reference sequence). The CDR3 bases are TGTGCCAGTATTAGAAACACTGAAGCTTTCTTT. It encodes CASIRNTEAFF.

V usage is TRBV28 and J usage is TRBJ2-7; TRBD1 matches at 11 bases. V dropped 2 bases and J dropped 4; count of bases not matched to a gene: 4. The germline gives CDR1 MDHEN, CDR2 SYDVKM. CDR3 length: 15 amino acids. CDR3 residues: CASSLAGTGGYEQYF. CDR3 nucleotide sequence: TGTGCCAGCAGTTTAGCGGGGACAGGGGGATACGAGCAGTACTTC.

The chain recombines TRBV6-5 with TRBJ1-1, with D uncertain. The length of the CDR3 is 12 residues. Trimming took off 3 bases at V and 9 bases at J, with 11 bases between the two ends. CDR1 and CDR2 (germline): MNHEY, SVGAGI. CDR3 bases: TGTGCCAGCAGTTATTTGAACAGAAAAGCTTTCTTT. Its protein product is CASSYLNRKAFF.

The chain links TRBV5-1 to TRBJ2-5; perhaps TRBD1 as D (5 bases). This CDR3 is 13 amino acids long. Germline assignment: CDR1 SGHRS and CDR2 YFSETQ. V was shortened by 2 bases and J by 9 bases, with 14 bases between the two germline ends. The CDR3 DNA reads as TGCGCCAGCAGCTTTTCGCTTGAAGGGGCCCAGTACTTC. Its translation: CASSFSLEGAQYF.

The chain combines TRBV2 with TRBJ1-2; D is uncertain. The CDR3 length is 13 residues. Germline assignment: CDR1 SNHLY and CDR2 FYNNEI. Trimming pared 6 bases from V and 13 bases from J, leaving 21 bases between. CDR3 region: CASSPLREAPGTF. The CDR3 region has the DNA TGTGCCAGCAGCCCATTGAGGGAAGCTCCGGGCACCTTC.

The V and J genes are TRBV15 and TRBJ1-5, with TRBD1 identical over 9 bases. This CDR3 spans 15 amino acids. Germline V gene data show CDR1 as LNHNV and CDR2 as YYDKDF (reference sequence). With 2 bases clipped from V and 5 bases from J, the junction kept 4 bases outside the gene matches. In DNA, the CDR3 is TGTGCCACCAGCAGAATCGGACAGGGGTATCAGCCCCAGCATTTT. Amino acids: CATSRIGQGYQPQHF. Supplemented by reference TRBV15 and TRBJ1-5, the full variable domain reads DAMVIQNPRYQVTQFGKPVTLSCSQTLNHNVMYWYQQKSSQAPKLLFHYYDKDFNNEADTPDNFQSRRPNTSFCFLDIRSPGLGDTAMYLCATSRIGQGYQPQHFGDGTRLSIL.

The CDR3 region is CASSLGFGPNQETQYF. Here the CDR3 DNA reads TGTGCCAGCAGTTTAGGGTTCGGGCCGAACCAAGAGACCCAGTACTTC. J is TRBJ2-5 and V is TRBV28; D gene uncertain. This CDR3 spans 16 amino acids. V was pared by 2 bases and J by 0 bases, with 13 bases between. CDR1 MDHEN and CDR2 SYDVKM come from the germline V gene.

The chain recombines TRBV18 with TRBJ1-1, with 8 bases that match TRBD1. CDR1 and CDR2 (germline): KGHSH, LQKENI. CDR3 length equals 13 residues. V lost 4 bases, J lost 10 bases, and 8 bases stayed unmatched. Here the CDR3 reads CASSLSGDRGAFF. The CDR3 nucleotides read TGTGCCAGCTCACTTTCGGGAGACAGGGGAGCTTTCTTT. Variable domain in full (rest from reference TRBV18 and TRBJ1-1): NAGVMQNPRHLVRRRGQEARLRCSPMKGHSHVYWYRQLPEEGLKFMVYLQKENIIDESGMPKERFSAEFPKEGPSILRIQQVVRGDSAAYFCASSLSGDRGAFFGQGTRLTVV.